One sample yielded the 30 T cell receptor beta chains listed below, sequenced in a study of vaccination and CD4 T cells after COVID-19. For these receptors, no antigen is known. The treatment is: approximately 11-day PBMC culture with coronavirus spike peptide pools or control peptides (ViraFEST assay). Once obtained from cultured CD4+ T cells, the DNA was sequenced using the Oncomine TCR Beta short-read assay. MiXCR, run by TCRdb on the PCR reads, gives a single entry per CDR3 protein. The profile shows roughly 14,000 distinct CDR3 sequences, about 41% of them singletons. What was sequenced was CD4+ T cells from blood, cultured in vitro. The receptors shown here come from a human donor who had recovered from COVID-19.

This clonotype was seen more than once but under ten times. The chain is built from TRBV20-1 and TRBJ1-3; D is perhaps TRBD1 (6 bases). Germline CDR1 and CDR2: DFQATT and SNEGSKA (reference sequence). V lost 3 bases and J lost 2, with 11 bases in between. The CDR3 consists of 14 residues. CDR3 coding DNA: TGCAGTGCTAGCCCAGGGGTTGCTGGAAACACCATATATTTT. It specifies CSASPGVAGNTIYF.

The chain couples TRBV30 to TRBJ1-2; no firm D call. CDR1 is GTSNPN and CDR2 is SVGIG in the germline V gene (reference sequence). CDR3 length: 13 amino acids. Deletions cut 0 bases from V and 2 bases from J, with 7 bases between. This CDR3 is CAWSVPRNYGYTF. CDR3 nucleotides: TGTGCCTGGAGTGTACCCCGGAACTATGGCTACACCTTC.

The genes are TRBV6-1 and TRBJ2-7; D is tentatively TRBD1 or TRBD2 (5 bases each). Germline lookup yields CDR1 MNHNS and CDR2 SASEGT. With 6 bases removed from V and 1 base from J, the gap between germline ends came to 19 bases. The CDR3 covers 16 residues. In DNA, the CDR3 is TGTGCCAGCAGGAGTCCCAGCCGGGGCCAGTCCTACGAGCAGTACTTC. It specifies CASRSPSRGQSYEQYF.

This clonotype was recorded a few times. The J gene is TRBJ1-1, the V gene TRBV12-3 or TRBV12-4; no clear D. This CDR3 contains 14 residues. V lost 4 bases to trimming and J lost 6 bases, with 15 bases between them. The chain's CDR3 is CASSSSTVRAEAFF. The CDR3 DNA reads TGTGCCAGCAGTTCCTCCACCGTCCGGGCTGAAGCTTTCTTT.

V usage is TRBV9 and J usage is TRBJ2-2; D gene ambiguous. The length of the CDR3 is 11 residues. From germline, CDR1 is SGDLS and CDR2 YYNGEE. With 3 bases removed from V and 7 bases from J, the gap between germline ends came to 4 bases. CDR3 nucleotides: TGTGCCAGCAGCGCATACGGGGAGCTGTTTTTT. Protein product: CASSAYGELFF.

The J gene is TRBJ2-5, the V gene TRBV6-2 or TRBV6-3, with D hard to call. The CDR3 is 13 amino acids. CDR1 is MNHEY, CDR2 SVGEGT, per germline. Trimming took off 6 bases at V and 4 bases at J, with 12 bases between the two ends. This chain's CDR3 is CASSDLGLETQYF. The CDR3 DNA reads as TGTGCCAGCAGCGACCTGGGGTTAGAGACCCAGTACTTC.

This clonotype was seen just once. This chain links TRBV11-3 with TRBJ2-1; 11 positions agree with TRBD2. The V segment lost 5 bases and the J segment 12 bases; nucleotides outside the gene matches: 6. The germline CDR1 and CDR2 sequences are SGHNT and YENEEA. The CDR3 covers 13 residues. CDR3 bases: TGTGCCAGCAGCGAGCTAACTAGCGGGAGGCAGTTCTTC. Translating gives CASSELTSGRQFF.

CDR3 in amino acids: CAWSRTGGLENEQFF. The CDR3 coding sequence is TGTGCCTGGAGTCGAACGGGAGGGCTGGAGAATGAGCAGTTCTTC. The V gene is TRBV30, the J gene TRBJ2-1; 8 nucleotides match TRBD2. Trimming took 2 bases from V and 7 from J; bases not matched to a gene: 10. Germline-derived CDR1 and CDR2 are GTSNPN and SVGIG (reference sequence). The CDR3 loop spans 15 amino acids. Together with reference TRBV30 and TRBJ2-1, the CDR3 gives the full variable domain: SQTIHQWPATLVQPVGSPLSLECTVEGTSNPNLYWYRQAAGRGLQLLFYSVGIGQISSEVPQNLSASRPQDRQFILSSKKLLLSDSGFYLCAWSRTGGLENEQFFGPGTRLTVL.

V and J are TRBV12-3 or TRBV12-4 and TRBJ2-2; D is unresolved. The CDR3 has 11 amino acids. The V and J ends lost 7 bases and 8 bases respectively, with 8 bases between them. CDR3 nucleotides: TGTGCCAGCACCTTTCGAGGGGAGCTGTTTTTT. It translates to CASTFRGELFF.

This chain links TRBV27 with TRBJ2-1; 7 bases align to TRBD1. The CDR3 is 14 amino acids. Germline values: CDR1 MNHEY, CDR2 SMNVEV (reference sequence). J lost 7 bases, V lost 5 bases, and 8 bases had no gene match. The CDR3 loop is CASSPDRVGNEQFF. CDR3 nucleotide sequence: TGTGCCAGCAGTCCTGACAGGGTTGGGAATGAGCAGTTCTTC.

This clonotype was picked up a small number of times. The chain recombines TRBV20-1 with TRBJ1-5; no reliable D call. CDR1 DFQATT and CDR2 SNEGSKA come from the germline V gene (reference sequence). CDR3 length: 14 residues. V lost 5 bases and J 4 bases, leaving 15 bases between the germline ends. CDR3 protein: CSAYEGRSNQPQHF. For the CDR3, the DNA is TGCAGTGCTTACGAAGGCCGGTCGAATCAGCCCCAGCATTTT.

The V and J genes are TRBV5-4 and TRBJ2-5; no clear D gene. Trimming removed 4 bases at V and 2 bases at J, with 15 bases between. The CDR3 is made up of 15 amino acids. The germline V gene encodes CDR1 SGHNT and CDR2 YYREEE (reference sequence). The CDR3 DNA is TGTGCCAGCAGCCCACGTAGGGCACCACAAGAGACCCAGTACTTC. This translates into CASSPRRAPQETQYF. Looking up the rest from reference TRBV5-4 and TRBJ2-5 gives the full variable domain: ETGVTQSPTHLIKTRGQQVTLRCSSQSGHNTVSWYQQALGQGPQFIFQYYREEENGRGNFPPRFSGLQFPNYSSELNVNALELDDSALYLCASSPRRAPQETQYFGPGTRLLVL.

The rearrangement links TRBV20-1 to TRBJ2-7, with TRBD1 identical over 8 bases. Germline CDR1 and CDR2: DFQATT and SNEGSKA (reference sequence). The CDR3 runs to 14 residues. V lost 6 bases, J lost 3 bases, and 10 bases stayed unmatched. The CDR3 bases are TGCAGTGCGGAGGACAGGGCTGGGAACTACGAGCAGTACTTC. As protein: CSAEDRAGNYEQYF.

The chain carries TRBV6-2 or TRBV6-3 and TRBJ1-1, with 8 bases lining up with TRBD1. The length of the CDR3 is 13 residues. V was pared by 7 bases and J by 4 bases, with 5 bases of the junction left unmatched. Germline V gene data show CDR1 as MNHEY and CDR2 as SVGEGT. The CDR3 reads CASTNTGGTEAFF. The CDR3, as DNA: TGTGCCAGCACAAATACAGGGGGCACTGAAGCTTTCTTT.

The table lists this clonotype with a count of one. The CDR3 DNA follows: TGCAGTGCCCGGGAGGATTCAGGGGAAAAACTGTTTTTT. Translating it yields CSAREDSGEKLFF. This rearrangement joins TRBV20-1 to TRBJ1-4; D perhaps matches TRBD1 (5 bases). The length of the CDR3 is 13 residues. Germline V gives CDR1 DFQATT, CDR2 SNEGSKA (reference sequence). Trimming stripped 6 bases from V and 8 bases from J, with 16 bases between.

CDR3 amino acids: CASSFKGANQPQHF. The CDR3 DNA reads as TGTGCCAGCAGTTTTAAAGGCGCCAATCAGCCCCAGCATTTT. This rearrangement joins TRBV12-3 or TRBV12-4 to TRBJ1-5; unclear D gene. V was trimmed by 3 bases and J by 3 bases, leaving 9 bases between them. There are 14 residues in the CDR3.

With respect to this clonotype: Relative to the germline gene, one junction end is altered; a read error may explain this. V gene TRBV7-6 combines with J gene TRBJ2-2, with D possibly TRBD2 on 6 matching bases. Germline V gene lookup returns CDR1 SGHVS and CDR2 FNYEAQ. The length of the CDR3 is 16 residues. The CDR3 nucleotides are TGTGCTAGCAGCGCATCCGGAGGGGCCGGAACCGGGGAGCTGTTTTTT. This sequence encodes CASSASGGAGTGELFF. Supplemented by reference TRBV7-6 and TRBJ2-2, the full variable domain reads GAGVSQSPRYKVTKRGQDVALRCDPISGHVSLYWYRQALGQGPEFLTYFNYEAQQDKSGLPNDRFSAERPEGSISTLTIQRTEQRDSAMYRCASSASGGAGTGELFFGEGSRLTVL.

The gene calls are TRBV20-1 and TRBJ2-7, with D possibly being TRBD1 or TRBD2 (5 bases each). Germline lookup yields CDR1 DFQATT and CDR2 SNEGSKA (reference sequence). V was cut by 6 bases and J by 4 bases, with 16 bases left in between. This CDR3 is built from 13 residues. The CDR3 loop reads CSAPGPRGYEQYF. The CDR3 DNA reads TGCAGTGCCCCGGGACCAAGGGGATACGAGCAGTACTTC.

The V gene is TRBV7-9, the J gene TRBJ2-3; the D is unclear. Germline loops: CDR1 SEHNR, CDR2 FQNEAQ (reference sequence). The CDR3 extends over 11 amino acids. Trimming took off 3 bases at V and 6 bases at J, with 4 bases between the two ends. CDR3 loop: CASSLVDTQYF. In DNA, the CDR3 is TGTGCCAGCAGCTTGGTTGATACGCAGTATTTT. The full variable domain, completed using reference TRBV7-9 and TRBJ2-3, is DTGVSQNPRHKITKRGQNVTFRCDPISEHNRLYWYRQTLGQGPEFLTYFQNEAQLEKSRLLSDRFSAERPKGSFSTLEIQRTEQGDSAMYLCASSLVDTQYFGPGTRLTVL.

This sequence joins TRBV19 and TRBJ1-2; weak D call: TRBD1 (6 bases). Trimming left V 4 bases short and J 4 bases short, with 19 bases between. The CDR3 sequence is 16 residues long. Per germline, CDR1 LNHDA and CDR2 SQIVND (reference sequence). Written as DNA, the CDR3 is TGTGCCAGTAGTACTCTAACCGGGACACCGAGCTATGGCTACACCTTC. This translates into CASSTLTGTPSYGYTF.

The CDR3 here is CASSSRDNEQFF. The CDR3 region has the DNA TGTGCCAGCAGCTCCCGGGACAATGAGCAGTTCTTC. This chain joins TRBV7-2 and TRBJ2-1; D gene uncertain. The V gene lost 4 bases and the J gene lost 5 bases, with 6 bases spanning the gap. The germline gives CDR1 SGHTA, CDR2 FQGNSA. The CDR3 extends over 12 amino acids.

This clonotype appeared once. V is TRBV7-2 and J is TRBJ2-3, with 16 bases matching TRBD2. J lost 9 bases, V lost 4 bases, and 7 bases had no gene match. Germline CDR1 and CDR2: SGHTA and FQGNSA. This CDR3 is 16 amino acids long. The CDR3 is CASSSGLAGGRITQYF. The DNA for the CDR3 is TGTGCCAGCAGCTCGGGACTAGCGGGGGGGCGGATCACGCAGTATTTT.

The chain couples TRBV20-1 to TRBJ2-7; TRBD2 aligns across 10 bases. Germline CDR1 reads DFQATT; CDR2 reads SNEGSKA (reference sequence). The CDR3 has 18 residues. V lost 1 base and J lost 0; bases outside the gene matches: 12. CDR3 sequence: CSARVPGVSGGPSYEQYF. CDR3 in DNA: TGCAGTGCTAGAGTCCCCGGGGTTAGCGGGGGGCCCTCCTACGAGCAGTACTTC.

DNA for the CDR3: TGTGCCAGCAGCTTAGGGACTAGCGCCCTCACAGATACGCAGTATTTT. Protein sequence: CASSLGTSALTDTQYF. V gene TRBV7-7 combines with J gene TRBJ2-3, with TRBD2 matching over 9 bases. The length of the CDR3 is 16 residues. The V gene's germline CDR1 is SSHAT and CDR2 FNYEAQ (reference sequence). J gave up 2 bases and V 1 base, and 4 bases lay outside the gene matches.

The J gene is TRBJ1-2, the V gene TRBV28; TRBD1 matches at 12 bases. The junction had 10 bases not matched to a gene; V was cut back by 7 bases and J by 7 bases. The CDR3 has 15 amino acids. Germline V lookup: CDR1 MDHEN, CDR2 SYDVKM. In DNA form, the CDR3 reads TGTGCCAGCAAACCCCCGGGACAGGGGGCGAGTGGCTACACCTTC. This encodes CASKPPGQGASGYTF.

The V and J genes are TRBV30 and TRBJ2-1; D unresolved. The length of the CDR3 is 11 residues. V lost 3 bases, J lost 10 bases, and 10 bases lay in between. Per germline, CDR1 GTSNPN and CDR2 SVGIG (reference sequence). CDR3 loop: CAWRQNSEQFF. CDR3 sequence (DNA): TGTGCCTGGAGGCAGAATTCGGAGCAGTTCTTC.

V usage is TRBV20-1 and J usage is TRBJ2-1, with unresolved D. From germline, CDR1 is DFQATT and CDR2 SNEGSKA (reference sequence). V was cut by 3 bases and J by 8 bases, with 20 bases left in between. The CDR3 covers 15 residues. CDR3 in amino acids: CSASGAPHSVDEQFF. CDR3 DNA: TGCAGTGCTAGTGGTGCACCGCACAGTGTCGATGAGCAGTTCTTC.

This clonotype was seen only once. The CDR3 is CASSGYGAYEQYF. Here the CDR3 DNA reads TGCGCCAGCAGTGGTTACGGAGCCTACGAGCAGTACTTC. The genes are TRBV10-2 and TRBJ2-7; D gene unclear. CDR1 and CDR2 (germline): WSHSY, SAAADI. Deletions cut 4 bases from V and 2 bases from J, with 9 bases between. The CDR3 sequence is 13 residues long.

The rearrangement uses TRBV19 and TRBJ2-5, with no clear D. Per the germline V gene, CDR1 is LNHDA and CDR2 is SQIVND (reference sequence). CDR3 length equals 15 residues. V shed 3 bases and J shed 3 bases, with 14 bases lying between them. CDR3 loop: CASSIFGVGKETQYF. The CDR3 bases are TGTGCCAGTAGTATCTTTGGGGTCGGCAAAGAGACCCAGTACTTC.

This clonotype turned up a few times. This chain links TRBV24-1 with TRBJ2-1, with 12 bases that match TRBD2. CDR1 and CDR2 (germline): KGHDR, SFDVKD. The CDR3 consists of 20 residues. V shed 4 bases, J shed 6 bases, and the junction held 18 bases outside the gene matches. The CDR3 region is CATSEPSGRALGGSLNEQFF. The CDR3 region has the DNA TGTGCCACCAGTGAACCTAGCGGGAGGGCCCTTGGTGGATCCCTCAATGAGCAGTTCTTC.